The 14 T cell receptor beta chains reported below all come from one sample, sequenced in a study of cytomegalovirus exposure and HLA in healthy donors. The PCR employed 60 Vbeta primers together with 13 Jbeta primers. Generated by immunoSEQ multiplex PCR, the TCRdb table keeps only in-frame clones and is missing some. The sample has about 120,000 clones, about 66% seen once. Input material: PBMCs. Receptors were obtained from a man younger than 40 in good health and CMV-seropositive.

The chain links TRBV7-2 to TRBJ1-5, with TRBD1 as a possible D gene (5 bases). With 2 bases removed from V and 2 bases from J, the gap between germline ends came to 16 bases. Germline V CDR1 and CDR2: SGHTA, FQGNSA. The CDR3 sequence is 17 residues long. CDR3 in DNA: TGTGCCAGCAGCTTACGCCCACCGACAGAGGGCAATCAGCCCCAGCATTTT. Encoded protein: CASSLRPPTEGNQPQHF.

The table lists this clone with a few counts. The chain links TRBV6-5 to TRBJ1-2; 8 positions match TRBD1. Germline lookup yields CDR1 MNHEY and CDR2 SVGAGI. V was clipped by 5 bases and J by 8 bases; unmatched bases: 10. The length of the CDR3 is 14 residues. The CDR3 DNA reads as TGTGCCAGCAGTCCCTCGGACAGGGTAGGCGGCTACACCTTC. Its translation is CASSPSDRVGGYTF.

This clone was detected only a few times. The rearrangement joins TRBV6-1 to TRBJ1-2, with D hard to call. Germline V CDR1 and CDR2: MNHNS, SASEGT. CDR3 length: 14 amino acids. V was trimmed by 4 bases and J by 4 bases, leaving 13 bases between them. The DNA for the CDR3 is TGTGCCAGCAGTGCGCAGTGGTGGTCCTATGGCTACACCTTC. Its protein product is CASSAQWWSYGYTF.

The J gene is TRBJ2-1, the V gene TRBV10-3; 10 bases map to TRBD1. The CDR3 consists of 19 residues. Germline V gives CDR1 ENHRY, CDR2 SYGVKD. V shed 4 bases, J shed 1 base, and the junction held 13 bases outside the gene matches. CDR3 region: CAISGQQHRTGGSYNEQFF. CDR3 nucleotides: TGTGCCATCAGTGGTCAACAACACCGGACAGGGGGATCCTACAATGAGCAGTTCTTC.

The chain recombines TRBV6-1 with TRBJ2-2; D possibly corresponds to TRBD1 (6 bases). The CDR3 loop spans 13 amino acids. Germline-derived CDR1 and CDR2 are MNHNS and SASEGT. Trimming took off 9 bases at V and 4 bases at J, with 12 bases between the two ends. The CDR3, as DNA: TGTGCCAGAACAGGGTTGGGCACCGGGGAGCTGTTTTTT. This codes for CARTGLGTGELFF.

This chain uses TRBV30 with TRBJ1-6; 11 positions match TRBD1. CDR3 length: 15 residues. V was clipped by 8 bases and J by 3 bases; unmatched bases: 6. Germline assignment: CDR1 GTSNPN and CDR2 SVGIG (reference sequence). Here the CDR3 reads CAGMDRGLYNSPLHF. For the CDR3, the DNA is TGTGCCGGGATGGACAGGGGGCTCTATAATTCACCCCTCCACTTT.

The chain couples TRBV10-3 to TRBJ2-1; TRBD2 matches at 9 bases. Looked up from germline, CDR1 is ENHRY and CDR2 is SYGVKD. J gave up 4 bases and V 4 bases, and 5 bases lay outside the gene matches. This CDR3 has 15 amino acids. CDR3 coding DNA: TGTGCCATCAGTGTGCGGGCGGGGGGGTACAATGAGCAGTTCTTC. Protein product: CAISVRAGGYNEQFF.

The rearrangement links TRBV5-1 to TRBJ1-6; the D gene is possibly TRBD1 (6 bases). CDR1 is SGHRS, CDR2 YFSETQ, per germline. V gave up 0 bases and J gave up 12 bases, with 19 bases separating them. The CDR3 length is 16 residues. CDR3 region: CASSLAWQGFSGPLHF. The CDR3 region has the DNA TGCGCCAGCAGCTTGGCCTGGCAGGGGTTCAGTGGACCCCTCCACTTT. Using reference TRBV5-1 and TRBJ1-6 for the parts outside the CDR3, the full variable domain is KAGVTQTPRYLIKTRGQQVTLSCSPISGHRSVSWYQQTPGQGLQFLFEYFSETQRNKGNFPGRFSGRQFSNSRSEMNVSTLELGDSALYLCASSLAWQGFSGPLHFGNGTRLTVT.

A word on this clone: Distinct nucleotide sequences in the sample also encode this CDR3. V gene TRBV9 combines with J gene TRBJ2-3; the match to TRBD2 covers 7 bases. Germline V gene sequence: CDR1 SGDLS, CDR2 YYNGEE. With V trimmed by 0 bases and J by 0 bases, 4 bases remained unmatched. CDR3 length equals 16 residues. The CDR3 spells CASSVGASGSTDTQYF. The CDR3, as DNA: TGTGCCAGCAGCGTAGGGGCTAGCGGAAGCACAGATACGCAGTATTTT.

V is TRBV9 and J is TRBJ1-1; no clear D gene. Germline lookup yields CDR1 SGDLS and CDR2 YYNGEE. The CDR3 is 14 residues long. Trimming left V 0 bases short and J 0 bases short, with 6 bases between. The CDR3 loop is CASSVDTLNTEAFF. For the CDR3, the DNA is TGTGCCAGCAGCGTAGATACATTGAACACTGAAGCTTTCTTT.

This clone was detected only once. This chain joins TRBV9 and TRBJ2-7, with D tentatively TRBD2 (6 bases). The V end lost 4 bases, the J end lost 0 bases, and 14 bases lay between the germline ends. Germline V lookup: CDR1 SGDLS, CDR2 YYNGEE. The CDR3 has 15 residues. CDR3 nucleotide sequence: TGTGCCAGCAGCTCTCGCGGTAGCGGCTCCTACGAGCAGTACTTC. Protein product: CASSSRGSGSYEQYF.

This clone was seen a few times. The J gene is TRBJ1-2, the V gene TRBV27; TRBD1 is a possible D gene (6 bases). V was clipped by 6 bases and J by 7 bases, with 15 bases between them. The CDR3 loop spans 13 amino acids. Germline CDR1 MNHEY, CDR2 SMNVEV (reference sequence). The CDR3 DNA reads as TGTGCCAGCAGCGCCGACAGGATTGGTGGCTACACCTTC. This codes for CASSADRIGGYTF.

The gene calls are TRBV7-6 and TRBJ2-1; 7 nucleotides line up with TRBD2. Germline V gene sequence: CDR1 SGHVS, CDR2 FNYEAQ. CDR3 length: 15 amino acids. The trim removed 1 base at V and 7 bases at J, leaving 7 bases unmatched. The CDR3 DNA reads as TGTGCCAGCAGCTTAGGTGGGGGGGTTTGGAATGAGCAGTTCTTC. Translating gives CASSLGGGVWNEQFF.

The gene calls are TRBV9 and TRBJ2-1, with 8 nucleotides matching TRBD2. Germline values: CDR1 SGDLS, CDR2 YYNGEE. The length of the CDR3 is 17 residues. The trim removed 4 bases at V and 10 bases at J, leaving 19 bases unmatched. CDR3 DNA sequence: TGTGCCAGCAGCCCCTCAGAGACTAGCGAACTGGATCTCGAGCAGTTCTTC. Translation gives CASSPSETSELDLEQFF.